This T cell receptor (beta chain) was identified in a study of CD4 T cells in relation to SARS-CoV-2 and coronaviruses. Study-wide background: TCR beta CDR3s were sequenced after approximately ten-day antigen culture of PBMCs. Convalescent patients were fewer than 10 males and a few females; two were Hispanic.

Worth noting for this clone: Its antigen is as yet unknown.

TCRdb keeps only in-frame clones here, not all; method: immunoSEQ multiplex PCR. The data hold 40,000 to 50,000 clones, with around 82% observed a single time. The TCR comes from an adult with COVID-19. The sequenced material came from naive CD4+ T cells from PBMCs, cultured in vitro. The subset here: naive CD4+ T cells isolated by negative enrichment.

CDR3 sequence reads: CASSAGGTTDTQYF. The CDR3 DNA sequence: TGTGCCAGCAGCGCTGGGGGAACCACAGATACGCAGTATTTT. The gene calls are TRBV9 and TRBJ2-3; TRBD1 or TRBD2 may be the D gene (5 bases each). V was pared by 3 bases and J by 2 bases, with 10 bases between. The CDR3 covers 14 residues. Germline V gives CDR1 SGDLS, CDR2 YYNGEE.